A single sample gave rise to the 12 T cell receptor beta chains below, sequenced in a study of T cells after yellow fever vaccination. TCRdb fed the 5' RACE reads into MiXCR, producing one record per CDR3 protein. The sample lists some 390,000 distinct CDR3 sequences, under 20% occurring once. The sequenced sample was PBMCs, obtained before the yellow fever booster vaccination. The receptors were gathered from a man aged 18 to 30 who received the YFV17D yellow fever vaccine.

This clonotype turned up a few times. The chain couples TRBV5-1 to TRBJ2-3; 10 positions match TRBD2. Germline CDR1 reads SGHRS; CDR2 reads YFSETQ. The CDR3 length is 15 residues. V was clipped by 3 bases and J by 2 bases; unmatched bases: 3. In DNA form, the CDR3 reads TGCGCCAGCAGCTACGGACTAGCGGCCACAGATACGCAGTATTTT. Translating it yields CASSYGLAATDTQYF.

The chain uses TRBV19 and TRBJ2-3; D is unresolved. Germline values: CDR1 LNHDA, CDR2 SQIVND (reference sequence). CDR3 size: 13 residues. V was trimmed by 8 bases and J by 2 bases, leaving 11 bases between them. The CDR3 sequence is CASCPTHTDTQYF. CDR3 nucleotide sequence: TGTGCCAGTTGCCCTACCCACACAGATACGCAGTATTTT.

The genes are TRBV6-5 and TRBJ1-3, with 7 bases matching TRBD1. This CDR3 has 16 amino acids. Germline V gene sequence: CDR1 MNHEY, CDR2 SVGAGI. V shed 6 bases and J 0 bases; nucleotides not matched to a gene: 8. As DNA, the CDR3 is TGTGCCAGCAGACATAAAACAGGGGCCTCTGGAAACACCATATATTTT. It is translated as CASRHKTGASGNTIYF.

The CDR3 bases are TGTGCCATCAGTGAGGGACATATGAGCTACGAGCAGTACTTC. This sequence encodes CAISEGHMSYEQYF. The gene calls are TRBV10-3 and TRBJ2-7; D is perhaps TRBD1 (5 bases). Looked up from germline, CDR1 is ENHRY and CDR2 is SYGVKD. CDR3 length: 14 residues. The V and J ends lost 2 bases and 3 bases respectively, with 11 bases between them.

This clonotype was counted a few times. The CDR3 region has the DNA TGTGCCAGCAGCTTCGATCAAGAGACCCAGTACTTC. It encodes CASSFDQETQYF. The chain combines TRBV5-5 with TRBJ2-5; D gene unclear. In germline, CDR1 is SGHKS, CDR2 YYEKEE (reference sequence). Trimming stripped 2 bases from V and 2 bases from J, with 4 bases between. The CDR3 length is 12 residues.

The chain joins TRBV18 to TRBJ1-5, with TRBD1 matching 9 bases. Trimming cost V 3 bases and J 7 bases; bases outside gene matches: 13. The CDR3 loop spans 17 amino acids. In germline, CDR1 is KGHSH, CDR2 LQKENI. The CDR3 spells CASSPLSDRGTRQPQHF. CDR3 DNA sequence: TGTGCCAGCTCACCCCTTTCCGACAGGGGGACCAGGCAGCCCCAGCATTTT.

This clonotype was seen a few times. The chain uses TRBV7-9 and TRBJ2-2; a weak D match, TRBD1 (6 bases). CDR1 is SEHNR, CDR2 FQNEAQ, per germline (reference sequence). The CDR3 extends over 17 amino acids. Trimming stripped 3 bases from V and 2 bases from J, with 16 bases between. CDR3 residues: CASSFHAGAVNTGELFF. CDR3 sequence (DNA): TGTGCCAGCAGCTTCCACGCAGGGGCAGTTAACACCGGGGAGCTGTTTTTT.

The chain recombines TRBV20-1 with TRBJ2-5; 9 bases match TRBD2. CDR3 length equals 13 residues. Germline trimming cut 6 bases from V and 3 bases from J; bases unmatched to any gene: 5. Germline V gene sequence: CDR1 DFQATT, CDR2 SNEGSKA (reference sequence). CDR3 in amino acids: CSAPRLAEETQYF. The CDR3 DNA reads TGCAGTGCACCGAGACTAGCGGAAGAGACCCAGTACTTC.

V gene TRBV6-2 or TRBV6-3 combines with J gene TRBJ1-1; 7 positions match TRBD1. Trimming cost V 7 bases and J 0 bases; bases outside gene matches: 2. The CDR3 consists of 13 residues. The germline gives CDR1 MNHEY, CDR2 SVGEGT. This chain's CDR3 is CASKGQLNTEAFF. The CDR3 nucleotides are TGTGCCAGCAAGGGACAGTTGAACACTGAAGCTTTCTTT.

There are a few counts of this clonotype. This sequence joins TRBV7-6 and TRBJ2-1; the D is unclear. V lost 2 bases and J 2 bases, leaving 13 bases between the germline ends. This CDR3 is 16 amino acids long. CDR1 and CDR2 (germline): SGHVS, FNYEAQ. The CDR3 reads CASSLSVGVPYNEQFF. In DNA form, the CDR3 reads TGTGCCAGCAGCTTATCGGTCGGCGTCCCCTACAATGAGCAGTTCTTC. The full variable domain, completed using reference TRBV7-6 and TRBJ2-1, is GAGVSQSPRYKVTKRGQDVALRCDPISGHVSLYWYRQALGQGPEFLTYFNYEAQQDKSGLPNDRFSAERPEGSISTLTIQRTEQRDSAMYRCASSLSVGVPYNEQFFGPGTRLTVL.

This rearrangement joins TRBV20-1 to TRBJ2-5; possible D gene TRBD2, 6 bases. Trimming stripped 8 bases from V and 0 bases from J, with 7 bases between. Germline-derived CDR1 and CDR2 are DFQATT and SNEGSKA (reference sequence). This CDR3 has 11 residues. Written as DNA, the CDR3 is TGCAGTCCGGGGGACCAAGAGACCCAGTACTTC. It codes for CSPGDQETQYF.

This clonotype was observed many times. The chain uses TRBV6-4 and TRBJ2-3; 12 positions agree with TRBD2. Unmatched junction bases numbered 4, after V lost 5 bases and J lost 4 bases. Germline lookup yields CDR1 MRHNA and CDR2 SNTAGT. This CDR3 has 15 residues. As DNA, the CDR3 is TGTGCCAGCAGTTCAGGACTAGCGGGGTCAGATACGCAGTATTTT. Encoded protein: CASSSGLAGSDTQYF.